The 6 T cell receptor beta chains below come from one sample, sequenced in a study of cytotoxic CD8 clonotypes in ibrutinib-treated CLL. Data came from immunoSEQ multiplex PCR; TCRdb stores just in-frame clones and leaves some out. Among roughly 180,000 clones listed, over 60% were seen once. Sequencing used PBMCs, obtained after 24 months of ibrutinib treatment. The receptors stem from a human donor with chronic lymphocytic leukemia.

The chain links TRBV5-1 to TRBJ2-3, with D tentatively TRBD2 (6 bases). CDR1 and CDR2 (germline): SGHRS, YFSETQ. V was clipped by 5 bases and J by 1 base, with 11 bases between them. The CDR3 length is 14 residues. Here the CDR3 DNA reads TGCGCCAGCAGTGTAGCGGCACGCACAGATACGCAGTATTTT. This gives the protein CASSVAARTDTQYF.

The J gene is TRBJ2-7, the V gene TRBV20-1, with D possibly TRBD2 on 6 matching bases. CDR3 length equals 11 residues. V gave up 7 bases and J gave up 4 bases, with 11 bases separating them. Germline V gene sequence: CDR1 DFQATT, CDR2 SNEGSKA (reference sequence). This CDR3 is CSGLLAYEQYF. The CDR3 bases are TGCAGTGGGTTACTAGCATACGAGCAGTACTTC.

This clone was detected only once. The chain couples TRBV19 to TRBJ2-1, with D perhaps matching TRBD2 (5 bases). Trimming cost V 1 base and J 3 bases, with 10 bases left between them. Germline assignment: CDR1 LNHDA and CDR2 SQIVND (reference sequence). The length of the CDR3 is 15 residues. CDR3 protein: CASSIGLNLYNEQFF. The CDR3 nucleotides are TGTGCCAGTAGTATAGGACTAAATCTCTACAATGAGCAGTTCTTC.

The V and J genes are TRBV27 and TRBJ2-7; D not resolved. Germline V lookup: CDR1 MNHEY, CDR2 SMNVEV (reference sequence). V was clipped by 5 bases and J by 6 bases, with 11 bases between them. The CDR3 totals 12 residues. The CDR3 region is CASSPQGSEQYF. CDR3 bases: TGTGCCAGCAGTCCCCAAGGTTCCGAGCAGTACTTC.

The chain links TRBV4-2 to TRBJ2-7; 13 positions agree with TRBD2. The V gene's germline CDR1 is LGHNA and CDR2 YNFKEQ. This CDR3 has 15 amino acids. V was clipped by 5 bases and J by 2 bases; unmatched bases: 3. The CDR3 spells CASSKGLAGPYEQYF. The DNA of the CDR3 is TGTGCCAGCAGCAAGGGACTAGCGGGACCCTACGAGCAGTACTTC.

The chain employs TRBV14 and TRBJ2-5; D gene uncertain. V lost 0 bases to trimming and J lost 7 bases, with 6 bases between them. Germline V gives CDR1 SGHDN, CDR2 FVKESK. The CDR3 spans 12 residues. The CDR3 nucleotides are TGTGCCAGCAGCCAAGAAAGCCGGACCCAGTACTTC. Translated, it gives CASSQESRTQYF.